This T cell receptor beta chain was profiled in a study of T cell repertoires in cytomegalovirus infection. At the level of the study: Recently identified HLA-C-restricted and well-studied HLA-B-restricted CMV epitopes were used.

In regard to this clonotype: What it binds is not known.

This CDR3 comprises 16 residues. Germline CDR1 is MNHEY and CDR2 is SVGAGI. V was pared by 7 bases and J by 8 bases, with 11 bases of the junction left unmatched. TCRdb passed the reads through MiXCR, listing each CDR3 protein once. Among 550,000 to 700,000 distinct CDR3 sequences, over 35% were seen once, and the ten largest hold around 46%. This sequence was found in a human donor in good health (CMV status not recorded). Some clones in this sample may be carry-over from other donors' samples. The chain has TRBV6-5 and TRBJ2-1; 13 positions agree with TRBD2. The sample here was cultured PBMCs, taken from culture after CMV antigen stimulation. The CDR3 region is CASIRTSGRREDEQFF. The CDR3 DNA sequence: TGTGCCAGCATCCGGACTAGCGGGAGAAGAGAGGATGAGCAGTTCTTC.